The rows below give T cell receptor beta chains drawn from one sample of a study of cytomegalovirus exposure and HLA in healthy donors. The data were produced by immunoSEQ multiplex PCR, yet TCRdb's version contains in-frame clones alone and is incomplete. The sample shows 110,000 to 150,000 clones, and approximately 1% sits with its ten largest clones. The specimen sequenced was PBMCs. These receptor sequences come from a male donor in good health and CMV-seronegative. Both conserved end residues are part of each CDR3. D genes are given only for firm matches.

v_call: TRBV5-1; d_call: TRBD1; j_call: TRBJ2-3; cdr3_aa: CASSLRDRGTDTQYF; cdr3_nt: TGCGCCAGCAGCCTCCGGGACAGGGGCACAGATACGCAGTATTTT
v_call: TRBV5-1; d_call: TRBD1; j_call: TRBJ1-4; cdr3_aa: CASSRVTGKNEKLFF; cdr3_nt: TGCGCCAGCAGCCGAGTGACAGGGAAGAATGAAAAACTGTTTTTT
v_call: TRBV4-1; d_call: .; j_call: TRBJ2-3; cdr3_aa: CASSQEGGIGRAWMDTQYF; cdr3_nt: TGCGCCAGCAGCCAAGAAGGGGGTATAGGGCGGGCGTGGATGGATACGCAGTATTTT
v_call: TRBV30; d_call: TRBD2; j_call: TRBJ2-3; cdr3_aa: CAWSVSPGGGTDTQYF; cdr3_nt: TGTGCCTGGAGCGTAAGCCCGGGGGGTGGCACAGATACGCAGTATTTT
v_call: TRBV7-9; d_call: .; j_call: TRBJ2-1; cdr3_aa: CASSLNQGISYNEQFF; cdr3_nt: TGTGCCAGCAGCTTAAACCAGGGAATCTCCTACAATGAGCAGTTCTTC
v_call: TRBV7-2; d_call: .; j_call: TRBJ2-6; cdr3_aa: CASSRGLGAGANVLTF; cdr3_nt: TGTGCCAGCAGTCGAGGTTTGGGTGCGGGGGCCAACGTCCTGACTTTC
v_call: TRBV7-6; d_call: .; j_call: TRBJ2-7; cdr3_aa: CASSLGSQAYEQYF; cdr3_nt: TGTGCCAGCAGCTTAGGATCACAGGCCTACGAGCAGTACTTC
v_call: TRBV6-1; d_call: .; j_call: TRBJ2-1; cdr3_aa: CASSDASRGSGSSYNEQFF; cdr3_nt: TGTGCCAGCAGTGACGCCTCCAGGGGGAGCGGGAGCTCCTACAATGAGCAGTTCTTC
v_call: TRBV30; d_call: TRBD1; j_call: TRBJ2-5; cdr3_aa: CASQTGAWETQYF; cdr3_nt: TGTGCCTCCCAGACAGGGGCTTGGGAGACCCAGTACTTC
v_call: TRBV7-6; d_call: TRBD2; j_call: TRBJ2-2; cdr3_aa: CASSSSGGFTRLFF; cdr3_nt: TGTGCCAGCAGCTCCAGCGGGGGCTTCACTCGGCTGTTTTTT
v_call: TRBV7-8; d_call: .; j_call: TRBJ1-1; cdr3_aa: CASLHLLDTEAFF; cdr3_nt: TGTGCCAGCCTTCATCTATTAGACACTGAAGCTTTCTTT
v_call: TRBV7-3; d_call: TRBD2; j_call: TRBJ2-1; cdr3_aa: CASSLSGGASYNEQFF; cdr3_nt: TGTGCCAGCAGCTTGAGCGGGGGGGCCTCCTACAATGAGCAGTTCTTC
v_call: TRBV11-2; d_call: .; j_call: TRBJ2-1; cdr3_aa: CASSLAGNEQFF; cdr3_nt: TGTGCCAGCAGCTTAGCGGGAAATGAGCAGTTCTTC
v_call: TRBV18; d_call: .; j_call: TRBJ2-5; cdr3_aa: CASSPLPVQETQYF; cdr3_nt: TGTGCCAGCTCACCACTACCGGTCCAAGAGACCCAGTACTTC
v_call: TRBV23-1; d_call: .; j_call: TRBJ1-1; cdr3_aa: CASSQSGVTANTEAFF; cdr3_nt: TGCGCCAGCAGTCAATCGGGAGTCACGGCGAACACTGAAGCTTTCTTT
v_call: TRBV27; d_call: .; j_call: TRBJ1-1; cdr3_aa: CASSLGSGGTEAFF; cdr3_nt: TGTGCCAGCAGCCTCGGTAGCGGGGGCACTGAAGCTTTCTTT
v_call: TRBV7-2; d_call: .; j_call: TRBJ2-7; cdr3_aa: CASSLGRGYEQYF; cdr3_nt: TGTGCCAGCAGCTTAGGCAGGGGCTACGAGCAGTACTTC
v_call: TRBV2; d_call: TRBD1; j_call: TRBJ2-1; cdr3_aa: CASTQGGAGTHNEQFF; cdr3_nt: TGTGCCAGCACCCAAGGGGGCGCCGGGACACACAATGAGCAGTTCTTC
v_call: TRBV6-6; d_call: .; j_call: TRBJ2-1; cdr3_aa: CASRHTGSGDGEQFF; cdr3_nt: TGTGCCAGCAGGCATACAGGGTCTGGTGATGGTGAGCAGTTCTTC
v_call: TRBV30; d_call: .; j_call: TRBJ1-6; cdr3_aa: CAWSDGSNSPLHF; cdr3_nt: TGTGCCTGGAGTGATGGCAGTAATTCACCCCTCCACTTT
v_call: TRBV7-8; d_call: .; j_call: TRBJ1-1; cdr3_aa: CASSLPTGRNTEAFF; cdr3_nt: TGTGCCAGCAGCCTACCCACAGGCAGGAACACTGAAGCTTTCTTT
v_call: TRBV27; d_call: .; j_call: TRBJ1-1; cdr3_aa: CASSSSQGFRTEAFF; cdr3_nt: TGTGCCAGCAGTTCATCACAGGGATTTCGCACTGAAGCTTTCTTT
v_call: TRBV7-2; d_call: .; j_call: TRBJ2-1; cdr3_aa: CASSRSSGLEQFF; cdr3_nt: TGTGCCAGCAGCCGAAGTAGCGGCCTCGAGCAGTTCTTC
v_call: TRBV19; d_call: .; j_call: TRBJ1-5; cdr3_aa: CASSKGRAEFSNQPQHF; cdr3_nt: TGTGCCAGTAGTAAGGGGAGGGCAGAATTTAGCAATCAGCCCCAGCATTTT
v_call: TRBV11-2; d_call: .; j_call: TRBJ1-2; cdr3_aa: CASSLDRGDGYTF; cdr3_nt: TGTGCCAGCAGCTTGGACCGGGGAGATGGCTACACCTTC
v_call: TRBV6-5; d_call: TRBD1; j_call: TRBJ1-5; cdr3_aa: CASSLSQGNQPQHF; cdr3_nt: TGTGCCAGCAGTTTATCACAGGGGAATCAGCCCCAGCATTTT
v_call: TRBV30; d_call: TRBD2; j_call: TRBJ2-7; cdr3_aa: CAWSPIVMVAGASYEQYF; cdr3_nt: TGTGCCTGGAGTCCAATTGTAATGGTAGCGGGGGCCTCCTACGAGCAGTACTTC
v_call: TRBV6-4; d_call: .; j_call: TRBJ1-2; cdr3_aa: CASSASANDANGYTF; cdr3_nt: TGTGCCAGCAGTGCATCAGCGAACGATGCTAATGGCTACACCTTC
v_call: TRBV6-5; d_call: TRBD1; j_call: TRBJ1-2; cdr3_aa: CASTQTGGFYGYTF; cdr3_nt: TGTGCCAGCACTCAGACAGGGGGCTTCTATGGCTACACCTTC
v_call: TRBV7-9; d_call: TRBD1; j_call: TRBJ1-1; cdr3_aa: CASAPRTGMNTEAFF; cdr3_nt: TGTGCCAGTGCCCCTCGGACAGGGATGAACACTGAAGCTTTCTTT
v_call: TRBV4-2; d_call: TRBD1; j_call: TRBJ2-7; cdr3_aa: CASSQGTGKSEQYF; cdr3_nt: TGTGCCAGCAGCCAAGGGACAGGGAAGAGCGAGCAGTACTTC